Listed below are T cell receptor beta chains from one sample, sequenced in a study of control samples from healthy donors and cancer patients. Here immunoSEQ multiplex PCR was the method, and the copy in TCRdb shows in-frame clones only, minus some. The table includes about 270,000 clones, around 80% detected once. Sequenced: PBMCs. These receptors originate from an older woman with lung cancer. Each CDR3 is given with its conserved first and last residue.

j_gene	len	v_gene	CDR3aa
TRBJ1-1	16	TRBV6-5	CASSYSAGPIGTEAFF
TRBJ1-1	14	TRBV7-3	CASSGQGGNTEAFF
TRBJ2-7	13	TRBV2	CASSGPLVNEQYF
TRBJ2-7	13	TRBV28	CASTGSGIYEQYF
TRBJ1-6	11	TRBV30	CAWGQGEPLHF
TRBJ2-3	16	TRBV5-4	CASSRNRGNGLDTQYF
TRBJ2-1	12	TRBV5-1	CASSLVYNEQFF
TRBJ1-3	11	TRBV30	CAWSLGNTIYF
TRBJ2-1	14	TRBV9	CASSVDSHYNEQFF
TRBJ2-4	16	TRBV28	CASSSSGNLAKNIQYF
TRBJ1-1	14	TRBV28	CASTLYLMNTEAFF
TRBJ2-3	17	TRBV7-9	CASSSRGDPPRGDTQYF
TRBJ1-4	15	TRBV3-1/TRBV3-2	CASSQGPLGNEKLFF
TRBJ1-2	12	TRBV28	CATGGQSYGYTF
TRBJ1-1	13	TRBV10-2	CASSAQGGTEAFF
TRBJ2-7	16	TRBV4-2	CASSQVGGDTSSEQYF
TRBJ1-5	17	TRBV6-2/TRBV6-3	CASSYSRGDTSNQPQHF
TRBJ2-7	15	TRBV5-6	CASRKGALLTYEQYF
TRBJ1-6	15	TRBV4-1	CASSPGQGWNSPLHF
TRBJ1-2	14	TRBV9	CASSVETADYGYTF
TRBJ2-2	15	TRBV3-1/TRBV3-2	CASRLTGPNTGELFF
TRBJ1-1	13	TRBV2	CASSPDSRAEAFF
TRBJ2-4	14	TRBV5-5	CASSLGRAKNIQYF
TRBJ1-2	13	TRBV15	CATSAGQDYGYTF
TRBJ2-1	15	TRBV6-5	CASRRGTDHYNEQFF
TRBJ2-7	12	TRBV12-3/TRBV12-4	CASREGWDEQYF
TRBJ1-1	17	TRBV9	CASSVDISTGRNTEAFF
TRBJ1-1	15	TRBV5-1	CASSPGTVMNTEAFF
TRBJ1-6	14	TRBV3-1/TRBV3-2	CASSPGQNNSPLHF
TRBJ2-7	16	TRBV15	CATSREGSLFSYEQYF
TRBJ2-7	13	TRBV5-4	CASSLGISYEQYF
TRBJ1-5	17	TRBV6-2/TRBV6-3	CASSYPRGGNSNQPQHF
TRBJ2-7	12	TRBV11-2	CASSLETYEQYF
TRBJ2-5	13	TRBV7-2	CASSLRGQETQYF
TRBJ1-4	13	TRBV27	CASTFRYGEKLFF
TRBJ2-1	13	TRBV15	CATSRGWRDEQFF
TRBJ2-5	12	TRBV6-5	CASVGARKTQYF
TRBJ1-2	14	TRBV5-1	CASSPTGEDYGYTF
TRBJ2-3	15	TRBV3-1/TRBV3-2	CASRISGSSTDTQYF
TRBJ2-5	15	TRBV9	CASSVDVTGEETQYF
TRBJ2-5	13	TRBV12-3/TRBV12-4	CASTPGAQETQYF
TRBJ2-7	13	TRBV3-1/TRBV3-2	CASSQDGGSEQYF
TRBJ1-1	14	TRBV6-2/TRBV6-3	CASSYSGGGLGAFF